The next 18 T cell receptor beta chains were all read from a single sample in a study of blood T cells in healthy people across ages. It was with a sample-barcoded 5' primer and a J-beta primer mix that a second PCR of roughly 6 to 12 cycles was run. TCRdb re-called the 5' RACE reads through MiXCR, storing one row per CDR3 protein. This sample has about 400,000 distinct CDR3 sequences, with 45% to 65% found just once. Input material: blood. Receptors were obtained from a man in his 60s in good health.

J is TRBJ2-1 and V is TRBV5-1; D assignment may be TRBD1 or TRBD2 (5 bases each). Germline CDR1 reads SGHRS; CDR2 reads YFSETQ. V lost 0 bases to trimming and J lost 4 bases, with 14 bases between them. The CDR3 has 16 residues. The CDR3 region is CASSLVVPGPYNEQFF. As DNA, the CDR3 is TGCGCCAGCAGCTTGGTGGTTCCGGGGCCGTACAATGAGCAGTTCTTC.

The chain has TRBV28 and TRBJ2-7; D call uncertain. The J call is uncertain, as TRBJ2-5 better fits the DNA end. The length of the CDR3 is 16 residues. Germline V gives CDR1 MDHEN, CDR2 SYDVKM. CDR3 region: CASTAPIRRLGETQYF. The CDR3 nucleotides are TGTGCCAGCACGGCCCCTATCCGCAGGCTGGGGGAGACCCAGTACTTC.

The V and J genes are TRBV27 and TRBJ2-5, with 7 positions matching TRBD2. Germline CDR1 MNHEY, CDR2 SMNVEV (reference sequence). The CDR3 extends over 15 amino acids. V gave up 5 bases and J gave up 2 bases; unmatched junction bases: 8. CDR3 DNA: TGTGCCAGCAGTCCTCCCTGGCGGGAGCAAGAGACCCAGTACTTC. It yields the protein CASSPPWREQETQYF.

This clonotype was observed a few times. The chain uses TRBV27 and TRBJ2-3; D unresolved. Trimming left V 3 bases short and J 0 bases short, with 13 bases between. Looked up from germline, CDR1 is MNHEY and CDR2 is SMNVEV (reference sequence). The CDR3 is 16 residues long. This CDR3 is CASSFSVHTSTDTQYF. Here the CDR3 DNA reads TGTGCCAGCAGTTTTTCAGTACATACTAGCACAGATACGCAGTATTTT.

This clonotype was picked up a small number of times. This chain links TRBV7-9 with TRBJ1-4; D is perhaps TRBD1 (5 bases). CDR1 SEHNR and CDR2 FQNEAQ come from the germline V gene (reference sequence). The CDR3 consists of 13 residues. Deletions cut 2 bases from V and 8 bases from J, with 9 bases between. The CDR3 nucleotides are TGTGCCAGCAGCTTACCTCCAGGGGAAAAACTGTTTTTT. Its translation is CASSLPPGEKLFF.

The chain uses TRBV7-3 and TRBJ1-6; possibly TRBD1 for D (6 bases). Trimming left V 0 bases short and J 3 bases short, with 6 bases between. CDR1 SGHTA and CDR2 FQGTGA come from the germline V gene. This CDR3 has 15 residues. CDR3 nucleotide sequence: TGTGCCAGCAGCTTAACAGGGGGCTATAATTCACCCCTCCACTTT. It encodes CASSLTGGYNSPLHF.

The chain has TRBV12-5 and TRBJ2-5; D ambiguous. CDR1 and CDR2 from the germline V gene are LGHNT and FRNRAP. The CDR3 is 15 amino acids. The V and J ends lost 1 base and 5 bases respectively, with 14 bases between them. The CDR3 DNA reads TGTGCTAGTGGTTTGGGGCGGCCAGGTCCGGAGACCCAGTACTTC. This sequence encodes CASGLGRPGPETQYF.

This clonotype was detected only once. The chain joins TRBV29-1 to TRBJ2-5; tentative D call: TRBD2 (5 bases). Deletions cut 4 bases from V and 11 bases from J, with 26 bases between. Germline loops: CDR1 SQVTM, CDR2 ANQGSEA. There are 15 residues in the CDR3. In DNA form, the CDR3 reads TGCAGCGTTGGAGGCAGAACTAGACCTTACAATGAGCAGTACTTC. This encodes CSVGGRTRPYNEQYF.

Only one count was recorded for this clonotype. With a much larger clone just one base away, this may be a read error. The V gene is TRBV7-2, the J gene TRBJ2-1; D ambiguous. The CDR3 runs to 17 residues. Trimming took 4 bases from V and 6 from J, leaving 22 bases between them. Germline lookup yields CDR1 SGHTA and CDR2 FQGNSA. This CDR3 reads CASSSAWSPRLGNEQFF. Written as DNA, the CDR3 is TGTGCCAGCAGCTCAGCTTGGAGCCCCCGGTTAGGCAATGAGCAGTTCTTC.

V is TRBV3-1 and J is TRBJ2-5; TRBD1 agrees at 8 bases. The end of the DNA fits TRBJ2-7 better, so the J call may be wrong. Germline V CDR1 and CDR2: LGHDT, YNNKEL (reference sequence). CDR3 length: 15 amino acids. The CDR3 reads CASSQGQGWTYEQYF. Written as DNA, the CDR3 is TGTGCCAGCAGCCAAGGACAGGGGTGGACCTACGAGCAGTACTTC.

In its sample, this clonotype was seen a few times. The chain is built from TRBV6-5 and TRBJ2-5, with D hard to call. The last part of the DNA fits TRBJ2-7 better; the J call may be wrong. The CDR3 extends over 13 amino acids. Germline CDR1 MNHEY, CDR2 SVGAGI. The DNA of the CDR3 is TGTGCCAGCAGGACGGTTGGGGTGTACGAGCAGTACTTC. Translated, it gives CASRTVGVYEQYF.

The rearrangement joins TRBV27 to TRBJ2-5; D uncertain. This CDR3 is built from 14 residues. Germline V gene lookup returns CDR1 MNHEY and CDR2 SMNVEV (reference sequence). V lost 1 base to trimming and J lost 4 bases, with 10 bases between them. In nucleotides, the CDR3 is TGTGCCAGCAGTTTATTAGGGTCTGGAGAGACCCAGTACTTC. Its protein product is CASSLLGSGETQYF.

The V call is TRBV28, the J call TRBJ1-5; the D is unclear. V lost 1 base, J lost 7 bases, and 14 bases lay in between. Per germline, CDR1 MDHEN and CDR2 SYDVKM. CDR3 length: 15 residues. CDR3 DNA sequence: TGTGCCAGCAGTTTATATGGGTCTCTAGTGCAGCCCCAGCATTTT. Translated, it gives CASSLYGSLVQPQHF. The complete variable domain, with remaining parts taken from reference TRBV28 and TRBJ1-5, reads DVKVTQSSRYLVKRTGEKVFLECVQDMDHENMFWYRQDPGLGLRLIYFSYDVKMKEKGDIPEGYSVSREKKERFSLILESASTNQTSMYLCASSLYGSLVQPQHFGDGTRLSIL.

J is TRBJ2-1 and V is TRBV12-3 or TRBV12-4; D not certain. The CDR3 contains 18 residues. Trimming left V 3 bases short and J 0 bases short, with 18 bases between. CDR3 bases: TGTGCCAGCAGTTTGCAGGCTCAAAGACTTAGCTCCTACAATGAGCAGTTCTTC. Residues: CASSLQAQRLSSYNEQFF.

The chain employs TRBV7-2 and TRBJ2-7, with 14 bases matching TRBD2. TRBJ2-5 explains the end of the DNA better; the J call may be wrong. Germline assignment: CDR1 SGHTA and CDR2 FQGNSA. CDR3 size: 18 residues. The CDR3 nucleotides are TGTGCCAGCAGCCCCCGGACTAGCGGGAGGCCAACCCAAGAGACCCAGTACTTC. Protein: CASSPRTSGRPTQETQYF.

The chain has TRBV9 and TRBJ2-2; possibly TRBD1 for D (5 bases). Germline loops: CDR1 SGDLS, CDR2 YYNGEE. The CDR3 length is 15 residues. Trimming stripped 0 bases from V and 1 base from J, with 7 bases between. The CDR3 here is CASSVDRQNTGELFF. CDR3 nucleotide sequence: TGTGCCAGCAGCGTAGACAGGCAGAACACCGGGGAGCTGTTTTTT.

The CDR3 region has the DNA TGTGCCAGCAGCTTGGAGGTTCTAGCGGGGGAAGACAATGAGCAGTACTTC. Translated: CASSLEVLAGEDNEQYF. The V gene is TRBV5-4, the J gene TRBJ2-5, with TRBD2 identical over 10 bases. J lost 11 bases, V lost 0 bases, and 16 bases had no gene match. This CDR3 has 17 amino acids. Germline V gene data show CDR1 as SGHNT and CDR2 as YYREEE (reference sequence).

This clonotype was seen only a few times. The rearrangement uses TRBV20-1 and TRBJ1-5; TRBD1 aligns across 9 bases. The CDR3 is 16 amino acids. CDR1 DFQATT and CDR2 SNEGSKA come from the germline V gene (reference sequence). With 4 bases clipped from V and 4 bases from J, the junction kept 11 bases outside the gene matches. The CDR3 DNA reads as TGCAGTGCTAAAGAGTTAGGGACAGGGAATAATCAGCCCCAGCATTTT. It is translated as CSAKELGTGNNQPQHF.